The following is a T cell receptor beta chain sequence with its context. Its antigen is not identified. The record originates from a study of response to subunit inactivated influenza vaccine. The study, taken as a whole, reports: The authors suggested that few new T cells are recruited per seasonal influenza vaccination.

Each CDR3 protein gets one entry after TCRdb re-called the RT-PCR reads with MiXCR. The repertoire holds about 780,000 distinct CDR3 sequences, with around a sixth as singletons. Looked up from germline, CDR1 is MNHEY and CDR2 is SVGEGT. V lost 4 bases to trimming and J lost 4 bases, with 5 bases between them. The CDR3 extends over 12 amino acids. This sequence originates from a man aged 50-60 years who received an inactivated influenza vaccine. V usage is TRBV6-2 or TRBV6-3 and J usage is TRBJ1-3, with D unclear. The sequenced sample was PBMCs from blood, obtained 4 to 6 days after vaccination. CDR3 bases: TGTGCCAGCAGTTTCAACGGAAACACCATATATTTT. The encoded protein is CASSFNGNTIYF.